Below, one T cell receptor (beta chain) is given with its context. The antigen it binds to is not known. No qualities accompany the bases; no much larger clone lies one base away. The sample's time point, from its label and the paper: after dendritic cell vaccination, including at tumor progression/relapse. Selection of patients required sufficient residual fresh-frozen tumor tissue and over two years of available survival data. Although molecular status otherwise differed among the glioblastoma patients, no patient had an isocitrate dehydrogenase mutation. PBMC were collected before vaccination, two weeks after the third vaccination, and at tumor progression when it occurred. Genomic DNA was extracted with the Qiagen DNeasy Blood extraction Kit. The sample belongs to a study of glioma-infiltrating T cells after dendritic cell vaccination (dated by TCRdb to the mid-2010s). Looking at the study overall: The cohort included some 15 glioblastoma patients drawn from Phase I and II dendritic cell vaccination trials, of whom 9 were newly diagnosed and 6 had recurrent disease. The vaccine was prepared from monocyte-derived dendritic cells that were cultured for around 7 days with IL-4 and GM-CSF and then pulsed overnight with autologous tumor lysate. Survival after dendritic cell vaccination was correlated with TCR sequencing metrics, including TIL content and tumor-blood repertoire overlap. In glioblastoma patients vaccinated with dendritic cells, deep sequencing of TCR beta CDR3 regions served to measure tumor-infiltrating lymphocyte content and to compare repertoires between tumor and blood. Three intradermal dendritic cell vaccine injections were administered to patients at biweekly intervals in the arm below the axilla. Between the early 2000s and the early 2010s, the patients were given dendritic cell vaccination pulsed with autologous tumor lysate. General findings and caveats noted by the study authors: The response model built on TCR overlap across three groups was characterized as speculative, with prospective validation still needed. No direct relationship between TCR clonality and survival was found, suggesting a diverse polyclonal response may matter. The cohort was small and heterogeneous, only a few patients had full blood and tumor sets, and even fewer had initial-recurrent tumor pairs. After dendritic cell vaccination, a higher estimated pretreatment TIL content predicted longer time to progression and overall survival.

Per the germline V gene, LGHNA is the CDR1 and YSLEER is the CDR2. The germline V end is reduced by 0 bases and the J end by 4 bases; junction bases left unmatched: 8. Its CDR3 holds 18 amino acids, cysteine through phenylalanine. This entry keeps only the CDR3 DNA: 54 bases, framed from base 1. Using the immunoSEQ assay, TCRB CDR3 regions were amplified from roughly 2 micrograms of genomic DNA, or from all available DNA when less than that was on hand. Multiplex PCR used 60 forward primers for TCR V beta segments and 13 reverse primers for J beta segments. Synthetic control templates were spiked into each sample at limiting dilution to estimate reads per starting template. The Illumina HiSeq System generated 87 bp sequencing reads. For the original study's pipeline: PCR and sequencing errors were removed by a nearest neighbor algorithm that merged closely related sequences. TCR overlap was measured as the percentage of unique tumor TCR beta sequences also present in the same patient's peripheral blood. Entries here come from immuneACCESS through TCRdb and include only in-frame sequences with V and J called. Some clones fail to appear in such tables; in the studies checked, an unresolved V gene covers under half of the shortfall, and the cause of the remainder is unknown. Clone size and V and J calls were adopted from that table, with D and trimming inferred from the DNA. The sample contains tens of thousands of clones, 85% of them found a single time. 8.5% of the sample rests with the top ten.

The sequenced sample was blood, obtained after dendritic cell vaccination. The chain is encoded by TRBV4-3 joined to TRBJ2-3, with 12 bases aligning to TRBD2. The source is a human donor with glioblastoma. For the CDR3, the sequence is CASSQDLLAGGAADTQYF. The DNA sequence reads TGCGCCAGCAGCCAAGATTTACTAGCGGGGGGTGCGGCAGATACGCAGTATTTT.